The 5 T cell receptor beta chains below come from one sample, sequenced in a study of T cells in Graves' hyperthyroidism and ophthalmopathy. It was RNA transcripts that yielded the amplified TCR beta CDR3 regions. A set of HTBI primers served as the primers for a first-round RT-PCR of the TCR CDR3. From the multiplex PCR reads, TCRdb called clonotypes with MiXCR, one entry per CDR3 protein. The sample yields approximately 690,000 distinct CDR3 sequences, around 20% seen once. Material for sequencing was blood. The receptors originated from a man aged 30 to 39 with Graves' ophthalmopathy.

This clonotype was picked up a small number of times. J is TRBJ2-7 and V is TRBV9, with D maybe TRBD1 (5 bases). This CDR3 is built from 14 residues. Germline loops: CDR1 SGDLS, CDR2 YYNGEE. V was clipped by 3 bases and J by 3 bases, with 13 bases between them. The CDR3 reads CASSGQHSFYEQYF. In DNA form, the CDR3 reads TGTGCCAGCAGCGGACAGCATTCCTTCTACGAGCAGTACTTC.

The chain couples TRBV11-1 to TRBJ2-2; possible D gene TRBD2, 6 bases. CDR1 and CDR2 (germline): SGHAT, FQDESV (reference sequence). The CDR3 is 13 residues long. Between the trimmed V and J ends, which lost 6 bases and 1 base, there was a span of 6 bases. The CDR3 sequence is CASRAGNTGELFF. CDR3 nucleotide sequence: TGTGCCAGCAGAGCGGGGAACACCGGGGAGCTGTTTTTT.

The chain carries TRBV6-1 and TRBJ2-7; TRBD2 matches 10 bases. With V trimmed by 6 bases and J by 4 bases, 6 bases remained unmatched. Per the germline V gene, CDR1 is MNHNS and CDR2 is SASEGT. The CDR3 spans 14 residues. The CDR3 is CASREREGRYEQYF. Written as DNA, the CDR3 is TGTGCCAGCAGGGAGCGGGAGGGCCGGTACGAGCAGTACTTC.

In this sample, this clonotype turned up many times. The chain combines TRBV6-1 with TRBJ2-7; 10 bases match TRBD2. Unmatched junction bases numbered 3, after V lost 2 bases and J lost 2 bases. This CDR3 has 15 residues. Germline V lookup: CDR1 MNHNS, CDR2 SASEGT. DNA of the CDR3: TGTGCCAGCAGTGAACCTAGCGGGAGTACCTACGAGCAGTACTTC. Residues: CASSEPSGSTYEQYF.

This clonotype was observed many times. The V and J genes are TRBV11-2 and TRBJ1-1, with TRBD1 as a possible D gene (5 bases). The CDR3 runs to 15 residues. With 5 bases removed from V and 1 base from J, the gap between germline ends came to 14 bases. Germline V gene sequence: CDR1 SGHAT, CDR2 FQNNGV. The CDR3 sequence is CASSTTGTKNTEAFF. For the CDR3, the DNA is TGTGCCAGCAGCACTACCGGGACTAAGAACACTGAAGCTTTCTTT. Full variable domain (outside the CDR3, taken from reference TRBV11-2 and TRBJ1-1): EAGVAQSPRYKIIEKRQSVAFWCNPISGHATLYWYQQILGQGPKLLIQFQNNGVVDDSQLPKDRFSAERLKGVDSTLKIQPAKLEDSAVYLCASSTTGTKNTEAFFGQGTRLTVV.